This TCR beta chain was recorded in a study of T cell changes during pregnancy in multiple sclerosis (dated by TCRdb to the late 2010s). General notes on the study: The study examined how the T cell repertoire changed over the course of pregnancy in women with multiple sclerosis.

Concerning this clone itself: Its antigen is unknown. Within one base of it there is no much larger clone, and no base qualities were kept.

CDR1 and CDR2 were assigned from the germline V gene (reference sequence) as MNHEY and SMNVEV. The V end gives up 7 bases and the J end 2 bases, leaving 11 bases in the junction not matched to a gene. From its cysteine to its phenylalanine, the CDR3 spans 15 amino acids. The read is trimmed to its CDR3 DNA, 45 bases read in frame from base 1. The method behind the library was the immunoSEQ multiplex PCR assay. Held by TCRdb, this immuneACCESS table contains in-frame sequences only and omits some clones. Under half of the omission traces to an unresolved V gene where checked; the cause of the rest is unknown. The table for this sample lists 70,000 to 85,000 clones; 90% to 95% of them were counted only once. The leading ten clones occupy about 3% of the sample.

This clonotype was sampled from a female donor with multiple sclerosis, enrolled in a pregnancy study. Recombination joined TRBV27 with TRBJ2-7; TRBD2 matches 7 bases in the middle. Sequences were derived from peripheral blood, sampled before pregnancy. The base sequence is TGTGCCAGCATAGAGACTAGCAGCGGCGCCTACGAGCAGTACTTC. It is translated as CASIETSSGAYEQYF.